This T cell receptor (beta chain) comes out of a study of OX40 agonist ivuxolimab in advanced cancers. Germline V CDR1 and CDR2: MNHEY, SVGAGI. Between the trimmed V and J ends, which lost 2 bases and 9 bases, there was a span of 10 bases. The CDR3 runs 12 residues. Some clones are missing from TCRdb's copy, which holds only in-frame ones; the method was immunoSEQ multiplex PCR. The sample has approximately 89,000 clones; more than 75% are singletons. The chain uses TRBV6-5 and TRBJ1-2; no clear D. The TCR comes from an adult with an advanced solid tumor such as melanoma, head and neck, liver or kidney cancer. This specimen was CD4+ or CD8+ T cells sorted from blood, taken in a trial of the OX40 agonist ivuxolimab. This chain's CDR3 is CASSYGSSSYTF. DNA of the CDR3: TGTGCCAGCAGTTACGGAAGTAGTAGCTACACCTTC.